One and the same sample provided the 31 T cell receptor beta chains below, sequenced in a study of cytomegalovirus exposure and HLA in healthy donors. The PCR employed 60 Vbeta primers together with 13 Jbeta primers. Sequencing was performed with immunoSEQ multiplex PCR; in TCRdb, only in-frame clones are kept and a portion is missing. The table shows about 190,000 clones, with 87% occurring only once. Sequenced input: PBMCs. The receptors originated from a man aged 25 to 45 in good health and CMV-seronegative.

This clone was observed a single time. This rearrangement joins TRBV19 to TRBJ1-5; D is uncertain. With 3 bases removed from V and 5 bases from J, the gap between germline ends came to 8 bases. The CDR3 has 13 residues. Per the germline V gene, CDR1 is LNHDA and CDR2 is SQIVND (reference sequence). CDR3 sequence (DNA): TGTGCCAGTAGTATGCTGCAGGATCAGCCCCAGCATTTT. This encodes CASSMLQDQPQHF. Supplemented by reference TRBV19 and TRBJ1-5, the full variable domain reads DGGITQSPKYLFRKEGQNVTLSCEQNLNHDAMYWYRQDPGQGLRLIYYSQIVNDFQKGDIAEGYSVSREKKESFPLTVTSAQKNPTAFYLCASSMLQDQPQHFGDGTRLSIL.

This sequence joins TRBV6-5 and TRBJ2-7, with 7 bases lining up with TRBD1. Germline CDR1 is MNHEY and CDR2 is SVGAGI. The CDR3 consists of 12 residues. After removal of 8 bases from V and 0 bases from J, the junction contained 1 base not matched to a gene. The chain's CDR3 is CASWDSSYEQYF. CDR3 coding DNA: TGTGCCAGCTGGGACAGCTCCTACGAGCAGTACTTC.

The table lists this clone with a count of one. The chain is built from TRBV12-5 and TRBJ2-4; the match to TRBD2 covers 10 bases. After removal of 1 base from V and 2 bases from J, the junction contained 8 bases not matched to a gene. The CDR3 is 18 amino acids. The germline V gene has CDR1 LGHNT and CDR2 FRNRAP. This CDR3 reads CASGLDQSGGETKNIQYF. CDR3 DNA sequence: TGTGCTAGTGGTTTGGACCAAAGCGGGGGGGAAACCAAAAACATTCAGTACTTC. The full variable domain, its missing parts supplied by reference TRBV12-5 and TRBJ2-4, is DARVTQTPRHKVTEMGQEVTMRCQPILGHNTVFWYRQTMMQGLELLAYFRNRAPLDDSGMPKDRFSAEMPDATLATLKIQPSEPRDSAVYFCASGLDQSGGETKNIQYFGAGTRLSVL.

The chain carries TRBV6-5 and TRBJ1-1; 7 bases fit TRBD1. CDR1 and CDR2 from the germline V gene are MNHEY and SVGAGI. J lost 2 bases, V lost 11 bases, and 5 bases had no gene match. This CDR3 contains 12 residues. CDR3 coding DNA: TGTGCCGTCTACAGGGGAAACACTGAAGCTTTCTTT. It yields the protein CAVYRGNTEAFF.

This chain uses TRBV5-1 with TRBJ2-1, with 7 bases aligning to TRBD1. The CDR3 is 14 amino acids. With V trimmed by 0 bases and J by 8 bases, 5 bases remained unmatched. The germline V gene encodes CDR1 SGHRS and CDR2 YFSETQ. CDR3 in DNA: TGCGCCAGCAGCTTGGTAACAGGGGCCCATGAGCAGTTCTTC. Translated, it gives CASSLVTGAHEQFF.

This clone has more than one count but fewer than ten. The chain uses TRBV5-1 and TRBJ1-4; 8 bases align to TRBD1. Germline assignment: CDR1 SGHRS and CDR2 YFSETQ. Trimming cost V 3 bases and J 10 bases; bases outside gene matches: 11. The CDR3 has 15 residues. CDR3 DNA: TGCGCCAGCAGCTCGCAAGGACAGGGAGAAGGAAAACTGTTTTTT. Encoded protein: CASSSQGQGEGKLFF.

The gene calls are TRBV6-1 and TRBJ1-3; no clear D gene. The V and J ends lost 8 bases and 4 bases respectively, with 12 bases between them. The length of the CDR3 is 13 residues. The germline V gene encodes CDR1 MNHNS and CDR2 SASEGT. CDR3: CASEAFPGNTIYF. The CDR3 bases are TGTGCCAGCGAAGCGTTTCCCGGAAACACCATATATTTT.

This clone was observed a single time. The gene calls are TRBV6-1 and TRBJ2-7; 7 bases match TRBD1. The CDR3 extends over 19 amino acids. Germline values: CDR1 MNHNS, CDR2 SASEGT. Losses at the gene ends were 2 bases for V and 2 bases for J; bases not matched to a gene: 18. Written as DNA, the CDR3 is TGTGCCAGCAGTGAAACGTGGTCAGGGGGTCTCCTTAACCCCTACGAGCAGTACTTC. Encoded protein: CASSETWSGGLLNPYEQYF.

In nucleotides, the CDR3 is TGTGCCAGCAGTAGGGACAGAGGAAATGAAAAACTGTTTTTT. Its translation: CASSRDRGNEKLFF. The chain carries TRBV27 and TRBJ1-4, with 7 nucleotides matching TRBD1. Germline trimming cut 5 bases from V and 5 bases from J; bases unmatched to any gene: 5. This CDR3 comprises 14 residues. From germline, CDR1 is MNHEY and CDR2 SMNVEV (reference sequence).

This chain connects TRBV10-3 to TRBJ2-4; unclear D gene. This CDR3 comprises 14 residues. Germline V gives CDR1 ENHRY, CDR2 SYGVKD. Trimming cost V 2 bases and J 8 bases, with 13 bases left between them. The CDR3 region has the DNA TGTGCCATCAGTGAGGGTGGTGCGGTGGACATTCAGTACTTC. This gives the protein CAISEGGAVDIQYF.

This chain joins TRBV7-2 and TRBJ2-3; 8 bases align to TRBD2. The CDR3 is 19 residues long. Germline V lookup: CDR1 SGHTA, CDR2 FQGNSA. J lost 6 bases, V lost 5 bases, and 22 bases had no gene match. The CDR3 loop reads CASSLSWGGGRDHTDTQYF. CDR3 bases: TGTGCCAGCAGCCTTTCCTGGGGCGGGGGGCGCGATCATACCGATACGCAGTATTTT.

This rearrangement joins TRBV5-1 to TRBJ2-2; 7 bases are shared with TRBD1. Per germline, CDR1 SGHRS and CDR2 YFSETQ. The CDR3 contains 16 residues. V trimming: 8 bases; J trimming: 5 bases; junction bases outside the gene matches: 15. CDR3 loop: CASKLTGTARTGELFF. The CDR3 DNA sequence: TGCGCCAGTAAGCTTACCGGGACAGCGAGGACCGGGGAGCTGTTTTTT. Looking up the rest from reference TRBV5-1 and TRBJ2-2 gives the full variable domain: KAGVTQTPRYLIKTRGQQVTLSCSPISGHRSVSWYQQTPGQGLQFLFEYFSETQRNKGNFPGRFSGRQFSNSRSEMNVSTLELGDSALYLCASKLTGTARTGELFFGEGSRLTVL.

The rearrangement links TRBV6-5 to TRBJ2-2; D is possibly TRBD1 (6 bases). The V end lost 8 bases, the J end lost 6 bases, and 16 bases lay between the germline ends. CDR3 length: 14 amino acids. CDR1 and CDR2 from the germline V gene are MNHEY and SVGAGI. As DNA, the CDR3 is TGTGCCAGCTTTAAGGACAGCCTGCCCGGGGAGCTGTTTTTT. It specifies CASFKDSLPGELFF.

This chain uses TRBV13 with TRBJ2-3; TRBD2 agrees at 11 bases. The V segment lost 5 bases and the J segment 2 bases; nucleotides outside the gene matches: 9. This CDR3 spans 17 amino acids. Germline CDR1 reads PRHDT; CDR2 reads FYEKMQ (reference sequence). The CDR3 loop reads CASSPGLAGGITDTQYF. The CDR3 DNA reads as TGTGCCAGCAGCCCAGGTCTAGCGGGGGGAATCACAGATACGCAGTATTTT.

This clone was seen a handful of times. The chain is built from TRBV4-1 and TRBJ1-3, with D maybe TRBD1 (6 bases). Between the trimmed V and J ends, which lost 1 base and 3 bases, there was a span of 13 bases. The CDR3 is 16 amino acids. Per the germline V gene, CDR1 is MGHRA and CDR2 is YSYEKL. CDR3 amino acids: CASSQGPGVDGNTIYF. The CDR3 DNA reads TGCGCCAGCAGCCAAGGGCCAGGGGTCGATGGAAACACCATATATTTT.

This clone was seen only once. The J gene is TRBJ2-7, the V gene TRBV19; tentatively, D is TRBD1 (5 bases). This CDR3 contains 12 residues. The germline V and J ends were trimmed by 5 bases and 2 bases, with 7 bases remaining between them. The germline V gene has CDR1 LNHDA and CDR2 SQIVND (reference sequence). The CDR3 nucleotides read TGTGCCAGTAGTCCAGGGACCTACGAGCAGTACTTC. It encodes CASSPGTYEQYF.

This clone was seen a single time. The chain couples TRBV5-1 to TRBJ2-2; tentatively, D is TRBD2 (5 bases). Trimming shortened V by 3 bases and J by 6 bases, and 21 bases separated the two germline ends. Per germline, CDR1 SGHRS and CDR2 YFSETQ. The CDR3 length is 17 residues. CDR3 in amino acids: CASSSIPGTLWPGELFF. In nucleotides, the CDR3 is TGCGCCAGCAGCTCAATTCCGGGAACCCTCTGGCCCGGGGAGCTGTTTTTT.

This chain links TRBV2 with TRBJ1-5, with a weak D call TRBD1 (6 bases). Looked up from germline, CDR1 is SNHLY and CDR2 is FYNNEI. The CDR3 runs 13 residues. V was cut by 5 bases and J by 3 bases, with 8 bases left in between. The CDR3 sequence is CASSQGSNQPQHF. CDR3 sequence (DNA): TGTGCCAGCAGTCAGGGGTCCAATCAGCCCCAGCATTTT.

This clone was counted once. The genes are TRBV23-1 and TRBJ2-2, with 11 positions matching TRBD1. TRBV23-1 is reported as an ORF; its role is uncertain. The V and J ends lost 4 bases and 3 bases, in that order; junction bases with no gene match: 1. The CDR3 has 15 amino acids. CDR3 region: CASSPGQGDTGELFF. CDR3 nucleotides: TGCGCCAGCAGTCCGGGACAGGGGGACACCGGGGAGCTGTTTTTT.

In DNA, the CDR3 is TGCGCCAGCAGCCAGGGGAGGGGCCTGAATGAAAAACTGTTTTTT. Protein sequence: CASSQGRGLNEKLFF. V gene TRBV5-1 combines with J gene TRBJ1-4; maybe TRBD1 (6 bases). Germline CDR1 reads SGHRS; CDR2 reads YFSETQ. V was clipped by 4 bases and J by 5 bases, with 15 bases between them. The CDR3 has 15 residues.

The CDR3 DNA follows: TGTGCCAGCAGTTTAAGGGACCAGGGGGTAGCTTATGGCTACACCTTC. Protein: CASSLRDQGVAYGYTF. V gene TRBV28 combines with J gene TRBJ1-2, with TRBD1 identical over 7 bases. The CDR3 loop spans 16 amino acids. J was trimmed by 5 bases and V by 2 bases; bases with no gene match: 11. Germline V gene sequence: CDR1 MDHEN, CDR2 SYDVKM.

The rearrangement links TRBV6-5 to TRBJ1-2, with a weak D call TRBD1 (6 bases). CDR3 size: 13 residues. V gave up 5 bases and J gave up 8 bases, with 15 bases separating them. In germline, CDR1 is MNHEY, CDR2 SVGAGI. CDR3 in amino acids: CASSEEGTRGYTF. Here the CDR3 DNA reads TGTGCCAGCAGTGAAGAGGGGACAAGAGGCTACACCTTC.

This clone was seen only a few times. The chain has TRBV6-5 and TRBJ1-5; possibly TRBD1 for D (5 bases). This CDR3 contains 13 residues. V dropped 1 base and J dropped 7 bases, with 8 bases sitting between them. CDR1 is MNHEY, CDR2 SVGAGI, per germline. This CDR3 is CASSYFGGQPQHF. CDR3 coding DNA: TGTGCCAGCAGTTACTTCGGGGGGCAGCCCCAGCATTTT.

The CDR3 here is CASSPHRGFGLNSPLHF. The CDR3 DNA follows: TGTGCCAGCAGCCCACACAGGGGTTTTGGGCTTAATTCACCCCTCCACTTT. The chain is built from TRBV5-5 and TRBJ1-6; 7 nucleotides match TRBD1. V lost 4 bases and J lost 6; bases outside the gene matches: 13. Per germline, CDR1 SGHKS and CDR2 YYEKEE (reference sequence). The CDR3 spans 17 residues.

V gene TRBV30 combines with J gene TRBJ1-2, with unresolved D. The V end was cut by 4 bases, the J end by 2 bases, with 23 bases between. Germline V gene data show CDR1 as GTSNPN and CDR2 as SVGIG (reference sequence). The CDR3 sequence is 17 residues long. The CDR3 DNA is TGTGCCTGGACCGTGTTGAGAGGTCAGAATGGGAACTATGGCTACACCTTC. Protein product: CAWTVLRGQNGNYGYTF.

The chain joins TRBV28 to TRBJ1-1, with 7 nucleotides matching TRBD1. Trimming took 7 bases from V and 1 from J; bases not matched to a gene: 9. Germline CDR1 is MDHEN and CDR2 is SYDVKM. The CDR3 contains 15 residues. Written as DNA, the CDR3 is TGTGCCAGCAAGGGGGCCGCCAGGCAGAACACTGAAGCTTTCTTT. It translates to CASKGAARQNTEAFF.

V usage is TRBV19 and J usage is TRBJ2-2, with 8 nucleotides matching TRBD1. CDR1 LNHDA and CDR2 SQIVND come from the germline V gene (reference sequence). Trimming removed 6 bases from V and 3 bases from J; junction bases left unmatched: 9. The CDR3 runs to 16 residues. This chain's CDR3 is CASRTSRDRYTGELFF. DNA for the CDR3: TGTGCCAGTAGAACCTCCCGGGACAGGTACACCGGGGAGCTGTTTTTT. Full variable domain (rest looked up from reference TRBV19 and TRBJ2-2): DGGITQSPKYLFRKEGQNVTLSCEQNLNHDAMYWYRQDPGQGLRLIYYSQIVNDFQKGDIAEGYSVSREKKESFPLTVTSAQKNPTAFYLCASRTSRDRYTGELFFGEGSRLTVL.

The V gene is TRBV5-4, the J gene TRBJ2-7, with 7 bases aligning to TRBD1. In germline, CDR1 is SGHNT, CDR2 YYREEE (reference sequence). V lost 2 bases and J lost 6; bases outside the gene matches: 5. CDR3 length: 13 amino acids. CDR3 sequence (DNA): TGTGCCAGCAGCTTAGAGGGGGCAAGCGAGCAGTACTTC. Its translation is CASSLEGASEQYF.

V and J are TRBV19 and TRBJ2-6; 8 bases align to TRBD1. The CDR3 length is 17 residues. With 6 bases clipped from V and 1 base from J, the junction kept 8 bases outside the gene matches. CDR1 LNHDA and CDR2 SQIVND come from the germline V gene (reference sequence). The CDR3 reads CASSDRGRGSGANVLTF. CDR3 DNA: TGTGCCAGTAGCGACAGGGGAAGAGGATCTGGGGCCAACGTCCTGACTTTC.

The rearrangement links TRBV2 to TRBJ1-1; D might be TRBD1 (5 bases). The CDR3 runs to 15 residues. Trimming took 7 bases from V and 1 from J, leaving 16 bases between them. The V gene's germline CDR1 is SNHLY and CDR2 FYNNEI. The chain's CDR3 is CASKGSGGTNTEAFF. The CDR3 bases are TGTGCCAGCAAAGGGTCCGGGGGGACGAACACTGAAGCTTTCTTT.

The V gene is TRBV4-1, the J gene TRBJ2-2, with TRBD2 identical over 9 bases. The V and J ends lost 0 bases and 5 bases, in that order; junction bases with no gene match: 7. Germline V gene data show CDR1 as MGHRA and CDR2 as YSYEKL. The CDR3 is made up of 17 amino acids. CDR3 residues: CASSQDRLAGRTGELFF. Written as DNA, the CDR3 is TGCGCCAGCAGCCAAGATCGCCTAGCGGGGCGGACCGGGGAGCTGTTTTTT.